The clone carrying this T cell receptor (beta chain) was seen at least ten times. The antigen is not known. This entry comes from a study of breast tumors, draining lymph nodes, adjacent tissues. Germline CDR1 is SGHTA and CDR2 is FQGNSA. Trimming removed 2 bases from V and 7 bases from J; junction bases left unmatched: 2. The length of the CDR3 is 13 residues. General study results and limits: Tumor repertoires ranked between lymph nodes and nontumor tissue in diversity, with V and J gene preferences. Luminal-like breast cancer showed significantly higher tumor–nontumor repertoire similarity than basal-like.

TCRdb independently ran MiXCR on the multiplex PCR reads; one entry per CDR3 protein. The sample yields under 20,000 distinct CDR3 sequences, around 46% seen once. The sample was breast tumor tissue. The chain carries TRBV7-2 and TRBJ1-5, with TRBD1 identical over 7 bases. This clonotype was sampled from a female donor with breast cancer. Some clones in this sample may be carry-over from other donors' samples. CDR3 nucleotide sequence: TGTGCCAGCAGCTTACAGGGGGGACAGCCCCAGCATTTT. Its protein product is CASSLQGGQPQHF.